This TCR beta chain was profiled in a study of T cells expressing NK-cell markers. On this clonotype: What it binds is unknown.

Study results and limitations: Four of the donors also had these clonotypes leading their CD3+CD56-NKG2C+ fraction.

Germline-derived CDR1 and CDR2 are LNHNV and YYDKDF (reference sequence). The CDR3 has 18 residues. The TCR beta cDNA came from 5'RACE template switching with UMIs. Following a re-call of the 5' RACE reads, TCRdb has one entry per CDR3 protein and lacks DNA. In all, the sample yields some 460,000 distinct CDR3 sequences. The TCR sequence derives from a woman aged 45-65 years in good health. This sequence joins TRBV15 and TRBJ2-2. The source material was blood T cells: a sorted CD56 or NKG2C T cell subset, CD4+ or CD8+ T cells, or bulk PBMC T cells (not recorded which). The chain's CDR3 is CATSRANTPTANTGELFF.